This TCR beta chain was sequenced in a study of human T cells and chemical hapten exposure. Ten or more counts support this clonotype. This sample's time point: patch test 3, about 24 weeks after DPC sensitization. The treatment denotes: therapeutic diphenylcyclopropenone sensitization with weekly scalp DPC. In germline, CDR1 is SQVTM, CDR2 ANQGSEA. This CDR3 is 14 amino acids long. V lost 4 bases, J lost 4 bases, and 7 bases stayed unmatched. The study's library attached unique molecular identifiers to single cDNA molecules. TCRdb re-called the RACE reads with MiXCR, one entry per CDR3 protein. The data contain 180,000 or so distinct CDR3 sequences, under 30% of them singletons.

Here the sequenced sample was whole blood, taken in connection with sensitization to the hapten diphenylcyclopropenone (DPC). The genes are TRBV29-1 and TRBJ2-3; 8 nucleotides agree with TRBD1. This TCR derives from a woman aged 40 to 49 with alopecia areata. Some clones in this sample may be carry-over from other donors' samples. The CDR3: CSVGPGTGSDTQYF. Here the CDR3 DNA reads TGCAGCGTTGGTCCAGGGACAGGTTCAGATACGCAGTATTTT.